The clone carrying this T cell receptor (beta chain) was detected many times. Its target is unknown. This record belongs to a study of T cells in Graves' hyperthyroidism and ophthalmopathy. TCR beta CDR3 region amplification was performed from RNA transcripts. With the HTBI primer set, the TCR CDR3 went through a first round of RT-PCR. TCRdb fed the multiplex PCR reads into MiXCR, producing one record per CDR3 protein. The sample includes under 350,000 distinct CDR3 sequences, approximately 26% of them seen just once. Findings of the study overall: Ophthalmopathy was predicted by the model a median of approximately six months ahead of onset.

The clonotype comes from a man aged 35 to 55 with Graves' hyperthyroidism that later progressed to Graves' ophthalmopathy. Sequencing used blood.

The CDR3, as DNA: TGTGCCAGCATACAGGGGGCTGCGAATCAGCCCCAGCATTTT. As protein: CASIQGAANQPQHF. The chain employs TRBV6-1 and TRBJ1-5, with 9 nucleotides matching TRBD1. CDR3 size: 14 residues. CDR1 is MNHNS, CDR2 SASEGT, per germline. Trimming cost V 7 bases and J 4 bases; bases outside gene matches: 5.